In its sample, the clone carrying this TCR beta chain was seen once. Its antigen is not known. The data were taken from a study of blood T cells in healthy people across ages. V was shortened by 2 bases and J by 3 bases, with 11 bases between the two germline ends. Germline lookup yields CDR1 SGHTA and CDR2 FQGTGA. The CDR3 contains 14 residues. The use of a sample-barcoded 5' primer and a J-beta primer mix characterized a second PCR of roughly 7 to 11 cycles. A tag from a template-switch adaptor with 12 random nucleotides marked each cDNA molecule. TCRdb analysed the 5' RACE reads with MiXCR anew, one entry per CDR3 protein. The sample has roughly 1.6 million distinct CDR3 sequences, roughly 32% seen once. Study results and caveats: Observed TCR beta diversity per million T cells went down as age went up. This fall followed a roughly linear course with age.

This clonotype was obtained from a woman in her thirties in good health. The gene calls are TRBV7-3 and TRBJ2-7; D remains ambiguous. Sequences were obtained from blood. The DNA for the CDR3 is TGTGCCAGCAGCTTATCTCACAGTAACTACGAGCAGTACTTC. It codes for CASSLSHSNYEQYF.